This T cell receptor (beta chain) was sequenced for a study of human T cells and chemical hapten exposure. Study in general: Patients additionally received therapeutic doses of diphenylcyclopropenone on the scalp once a week, and this continued throughout the approximately 26-week study. Study results and caveats: Alopecia in the donors means their immune response may deviate from healthy people's.

This clonotype was picked up many times. As yet, its antigen is unknown. One entry per CDR3 protein, called by TCRdb with MiXCR from the RACE reads. Among over 50,000 distinct CDR3 sequences listed, 11% were seen once. This CDR3 spans 15 amino acids. Germline assignment: CDR1 SGHRS and CDR2 YFSETQ. V was trimmed by 3 bases and J by 1 base, leaving 13 bases between them. Time point indicated: patch test 1, 2 weeks after DPC sensitization. Treatment: therapeutic diphenylcyclopropenone sensitization with weekly scalp DPC. Unfractionated whole blood served as the source for total RNA extraction. This clonotype was obtained from a woman in her forties with alopecia areata. Some clones in this sample may be carry-over from other donors' samples. The chain uses TRBV5-1 and TRBJ1-1; a possible D gene is TRBD1 (5 bases). The sequencing used whole blood, collected in connection with sensitization to the hapten diphenylcyclopropenone (DPC). The CDR3 is CASSSRAGGNTEAFF. CDR3 bases: TGCGCCAGCAGCTCCCGCGCGGGGGGGAACACTGAAGCTTTCTTT.